This paragraph covers one T cell receptor beta chain sequence. Its antigen is not known. This specimen belongs to a study of CD8 T cells in Susac syndrome. Roughly 0.45 to 1 ug RNA was reverse transcribed with random hexamers. The CDR3 of TCR beta was amplified by immunoSEQ multiplex PCR across 54 Vbeta and 13 Jbeta. TCRdb itself ran the immunoSEQ multiplex PCR reads through MiXCR, one entry per CDR3 protein. Seen here are about 190,000 distinct CDR3 sequences, around 93% observed once, and the top ten hold around 0.096%. Broader study findings: By the study's own acknowledgment, its TCR sequencing and HLA analysis included relatively few individuals.

Germline CDR1 SGHRS, CDR2 YFSETQ. CDR3 length: 12 amino acids. The V and J ends lost 5 bases and 8 bases respectively, with 14 bases between them. Blood CD8+ and CD4+ T cells underwent high-throughput TCR beta sequencing. The sequencing input was CD4+ T cells from PBMCs. This sequence joins TRBV5-1 and TRBJ2-7; D is undetermined. The receptor was derived from a human donor in good health. CDR3 sequence: CASRILGNQQYF. The CDR3 DNA reads TGCGCCAGCAGAATCCTGGGAAATCAGCAGTACTTC. Full variable domain (outside the CDR3, taken from reference TRBV5-1 and TRBJ2-7): KAGVTQTPRYLIKTRGQQVTLSCSPISGHRSVSWYQQTPGQGLQFLFEYFSETQRNKGNFPGRFSGRQFSNSRSEMNVSTLELGDSALYLCASRILGNQQYFGPGTRLTVT.